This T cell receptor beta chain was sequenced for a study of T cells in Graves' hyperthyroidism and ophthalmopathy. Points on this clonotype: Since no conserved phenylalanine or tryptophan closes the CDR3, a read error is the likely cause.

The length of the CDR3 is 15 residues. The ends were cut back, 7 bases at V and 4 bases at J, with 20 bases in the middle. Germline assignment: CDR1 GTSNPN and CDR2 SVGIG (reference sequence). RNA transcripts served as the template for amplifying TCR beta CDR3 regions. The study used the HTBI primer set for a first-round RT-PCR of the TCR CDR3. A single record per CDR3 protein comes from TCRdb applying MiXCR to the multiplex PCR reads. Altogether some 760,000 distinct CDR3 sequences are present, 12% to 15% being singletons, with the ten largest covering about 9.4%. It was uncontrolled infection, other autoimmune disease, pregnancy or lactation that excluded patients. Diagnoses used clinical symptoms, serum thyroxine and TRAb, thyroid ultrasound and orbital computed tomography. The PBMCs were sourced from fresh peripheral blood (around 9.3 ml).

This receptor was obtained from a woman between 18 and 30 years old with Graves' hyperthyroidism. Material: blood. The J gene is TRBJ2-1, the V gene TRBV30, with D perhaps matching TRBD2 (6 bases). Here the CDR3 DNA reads TGTGCCTCTAGGCCGGGACTCCTCCGGTACAATGAGCAGTTCCTC. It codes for CASRPGLLRYNEQFL.